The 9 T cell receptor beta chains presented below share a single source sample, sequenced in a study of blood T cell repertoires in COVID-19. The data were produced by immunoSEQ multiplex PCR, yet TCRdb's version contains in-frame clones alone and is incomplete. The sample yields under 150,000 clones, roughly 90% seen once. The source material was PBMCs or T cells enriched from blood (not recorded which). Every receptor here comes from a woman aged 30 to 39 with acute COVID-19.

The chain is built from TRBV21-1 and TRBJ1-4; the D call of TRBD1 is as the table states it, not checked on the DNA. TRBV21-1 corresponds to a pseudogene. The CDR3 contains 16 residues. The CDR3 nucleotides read TGTGCCACCGAACAGGGAACCGGGTCAACTAATGAAAAACTGTTTTTT. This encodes CATEQGTGSTNEKLFF.

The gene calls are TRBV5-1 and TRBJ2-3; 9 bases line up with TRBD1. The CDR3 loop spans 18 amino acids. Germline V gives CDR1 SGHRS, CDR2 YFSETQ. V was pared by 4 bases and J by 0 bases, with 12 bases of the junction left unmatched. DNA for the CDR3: TGCGCCAGCAGCCTCAGAGGGACAGGGACCTTTAGCACAGATACGCAGTATTTT. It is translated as CASSLRGTGTFSTDTQYF.

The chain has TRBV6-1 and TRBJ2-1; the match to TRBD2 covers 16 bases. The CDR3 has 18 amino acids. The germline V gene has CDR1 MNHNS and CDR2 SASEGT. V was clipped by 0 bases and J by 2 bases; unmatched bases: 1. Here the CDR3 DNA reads TGTGCCAGCAGTGAAGCCGGGACTAGCGGGAGGGCCTACAATGAGCAGTTCTTC. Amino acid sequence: CASSEAGTSGRAYNEQFF.

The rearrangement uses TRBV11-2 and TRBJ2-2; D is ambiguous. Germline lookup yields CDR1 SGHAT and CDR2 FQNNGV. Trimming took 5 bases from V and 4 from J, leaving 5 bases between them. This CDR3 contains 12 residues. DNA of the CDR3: TGTGCCAGCAGCCCGTTCACCGGGGAGCTGTTTTTT. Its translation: CASSPFTGELFF.

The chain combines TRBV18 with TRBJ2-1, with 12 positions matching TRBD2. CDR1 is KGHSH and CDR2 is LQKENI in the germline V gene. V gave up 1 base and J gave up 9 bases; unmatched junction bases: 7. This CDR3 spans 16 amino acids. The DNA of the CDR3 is TGTGCCAGCTCACCACTTACCTCGGGACTAGCGGGTGAGCAGTTCTTC. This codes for CASSPLTSGLAGEQFF.

This CDR3 is CASSVKGGTDTQYF. The CDR3 DNA sequence: TGTGCCAGCAGCGTAAAGGGAGGCACAGATACGCAGTATTTT. The chain has TRBV9 and TRBJ2-3, with TRBD2 as a possible D gene (5 bases). The CDR3 runs 14 residues. The germline gives CDR1 SGDLS, CDR2 YYNGEE. V was shortened by 1 base and J by 1 base, with 7 bases between the two germline ends.

CDR3 sequence: CASSPPQVDTEAFF. Written as DNA, the CDR3 is TGTGCCAGCTCACCACCACAGGTCGACACTGAAGCTTTCTTT. V gene TRBV18 combines with J gene TRBJ1-1; D is perhaps TRBD1 (5 bases). Trimming took 0 bases from V and 3 from J, leaving 8 bases between them. The CDR3 has 14 amino acids. In germline, CDR1 is KGHSH, CDR2 LQKENI. Based on the CDR3 plus reference TRBV18 and TRBJ1-1, the full variable domain is NAGVMQNPRHLVRRRGQEARLRCSPMKGHSHVYWYRQLPEEGLKFMVYLQKENIIDESGMPKERFSAEFPKEGPSILRIQQVVRGDSAAYFCASSPPQVDTEAFFGQGTRLTVV.

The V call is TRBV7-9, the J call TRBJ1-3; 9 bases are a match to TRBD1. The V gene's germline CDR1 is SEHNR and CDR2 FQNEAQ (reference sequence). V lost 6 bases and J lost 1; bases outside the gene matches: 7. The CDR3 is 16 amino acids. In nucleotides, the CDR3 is TGTGCCAGCAGGTTCCCGGGACAGGGTTCTGGAAACACCATATATTTT. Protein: CASRFPGQGSGNTIYF.

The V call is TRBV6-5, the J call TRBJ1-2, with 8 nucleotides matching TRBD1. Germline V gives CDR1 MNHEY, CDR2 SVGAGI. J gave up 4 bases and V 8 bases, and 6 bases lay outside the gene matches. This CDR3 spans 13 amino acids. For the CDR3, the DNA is TGTGCCAGCTCACCCGGGACAGGCTATGGCTACACCTTC. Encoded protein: CASSPGTGYGYTF.